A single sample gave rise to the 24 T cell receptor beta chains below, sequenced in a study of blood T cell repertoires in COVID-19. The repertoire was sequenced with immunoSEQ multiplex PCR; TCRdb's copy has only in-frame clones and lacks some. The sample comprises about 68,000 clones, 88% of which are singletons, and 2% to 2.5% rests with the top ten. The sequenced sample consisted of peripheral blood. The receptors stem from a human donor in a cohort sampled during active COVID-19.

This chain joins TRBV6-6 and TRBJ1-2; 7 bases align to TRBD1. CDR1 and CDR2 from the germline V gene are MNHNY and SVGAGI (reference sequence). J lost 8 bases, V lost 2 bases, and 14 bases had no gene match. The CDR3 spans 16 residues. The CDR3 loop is CASSYDPDRPRRGYTF. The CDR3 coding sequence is TGTGCCAGCAGTTACGACCCGGACAGGCCCAGGCGGGGCTACACCTTC.

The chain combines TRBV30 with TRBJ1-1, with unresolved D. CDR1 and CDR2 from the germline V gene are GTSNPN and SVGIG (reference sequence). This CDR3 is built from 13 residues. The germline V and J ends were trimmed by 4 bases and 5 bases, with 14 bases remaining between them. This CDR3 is CAWKVGPGTEAFF. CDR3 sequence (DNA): TGTGCCTGGAAAGTCGGCCCGGGGACTGAAGCTTTCTTT.

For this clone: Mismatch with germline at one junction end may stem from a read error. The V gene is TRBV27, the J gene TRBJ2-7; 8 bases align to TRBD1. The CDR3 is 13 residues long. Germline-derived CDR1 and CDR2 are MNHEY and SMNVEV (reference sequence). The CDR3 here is CASSLGTGTQPNF. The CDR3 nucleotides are TGTGCCAGCAGTTTAGGGACAGGCACTCAGCCAAACTTC.

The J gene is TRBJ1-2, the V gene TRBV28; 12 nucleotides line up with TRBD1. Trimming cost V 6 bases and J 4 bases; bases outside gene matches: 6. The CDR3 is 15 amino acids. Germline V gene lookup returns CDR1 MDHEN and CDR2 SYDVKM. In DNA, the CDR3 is TGTGCCAGCAGACCCGGGACAGGGGGCCTCTATGGCTACACCTTC. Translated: CASRPGTGGLYGYTF.

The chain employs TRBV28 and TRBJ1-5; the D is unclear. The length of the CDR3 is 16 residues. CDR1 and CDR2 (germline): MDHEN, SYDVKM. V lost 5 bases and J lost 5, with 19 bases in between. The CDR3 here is CASSPLDGVSYQPQHF. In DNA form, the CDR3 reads TGTGCCAGCAGTCCATTGGACGGGGTTTCTTATCAGCCCCAGCATTTT.

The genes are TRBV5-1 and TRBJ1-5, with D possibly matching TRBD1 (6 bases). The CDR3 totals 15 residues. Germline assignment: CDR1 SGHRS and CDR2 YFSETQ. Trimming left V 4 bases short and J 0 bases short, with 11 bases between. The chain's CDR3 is CASSPTGNSNQPQHF. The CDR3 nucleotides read TGCGCCAGCAGCCCGACAGGTAATAGCAATCAGCCCCAGCATTTT.

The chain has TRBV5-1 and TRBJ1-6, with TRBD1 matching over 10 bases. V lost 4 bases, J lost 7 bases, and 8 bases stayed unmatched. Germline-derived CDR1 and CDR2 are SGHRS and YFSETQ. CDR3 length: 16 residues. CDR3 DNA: TGCGCCAGCAGCCCAGGAGGACAGGGGGTAAATTCACCCCTCCACTTT. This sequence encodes CASSPGGQGVNSPLHF. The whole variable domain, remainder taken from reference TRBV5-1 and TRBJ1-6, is KAGVTQTPRYLIKTRGQQVTLSCSPISGHRSVSWYQQTPGQGLQFLFEYFSETQRNKGNFPGRFSGRQFSNSRSEMNVSTLELGDSALYLCASSPGGQGVNSPLHFGNGTRLTVT.

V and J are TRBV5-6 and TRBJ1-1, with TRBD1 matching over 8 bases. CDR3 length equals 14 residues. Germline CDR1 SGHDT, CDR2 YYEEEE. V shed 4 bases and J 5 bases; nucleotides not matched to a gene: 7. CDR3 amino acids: CASSPGTGQTEAFF. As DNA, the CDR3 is TGTGCCAGCAGCCCCGGGACAGGCCAAACTGAAGCTTTCTTT. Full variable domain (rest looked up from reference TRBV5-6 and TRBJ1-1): DAGVTQSPTHLIKTRGQQVTLRCSPKSGHDTVSWYQQALGQGPQFIFQYYEEEERQRGNFPDRFSGHQFPNYSSELNVNALLLGDSALYLCASSPGTGQTEAFFGQGTRLTVV.

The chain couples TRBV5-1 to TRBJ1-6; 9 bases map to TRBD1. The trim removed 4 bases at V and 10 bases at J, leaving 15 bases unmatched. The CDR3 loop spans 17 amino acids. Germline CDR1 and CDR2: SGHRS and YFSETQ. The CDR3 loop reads CASSPPPLGTGNSPLHF. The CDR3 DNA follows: TGCGCCAGCAGCCCACCCCCTCTCGGGACAGGGAACTCACCCCTCCACTTT.

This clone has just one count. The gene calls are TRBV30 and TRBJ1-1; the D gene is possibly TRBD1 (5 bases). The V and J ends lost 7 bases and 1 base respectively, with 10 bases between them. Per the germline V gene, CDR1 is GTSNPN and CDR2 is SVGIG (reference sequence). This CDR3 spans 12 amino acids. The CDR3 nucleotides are TGTGCCTCTGAGCAGGGGAACACTGAAGCTTTCTTT. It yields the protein CASEQGNTEAFF.

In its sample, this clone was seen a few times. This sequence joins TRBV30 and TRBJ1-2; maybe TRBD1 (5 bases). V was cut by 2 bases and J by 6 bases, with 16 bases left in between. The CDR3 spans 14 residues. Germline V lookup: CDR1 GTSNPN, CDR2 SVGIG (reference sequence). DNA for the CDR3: TGTGCCTGGAGTCGGGACTCTTTAGGGGATGGCTACACCTTC. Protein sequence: CAWSRDSLGDGYTF. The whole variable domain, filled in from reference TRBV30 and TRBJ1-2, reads SQTIHQWPATLVQPVGSPLSLECTVEGTSNPNLYWYRQAAGRGLQLLFYSVGIGQISSEVPQNLSASRPQDRQFILSSKKLLLSDSGFYLCAWSRDSLGDGYTFGSGTRLTVV.

This chain's CDR3 is CASSLGDRLNNEQFF. The CDR3 nucleotides read TGCGCCAGCAGCTTGGGGGACAGACTAAACAATGAGCAGTTCTTC. This chain links TRBV5-1 with TRBJ2-1, with TRBD1 matching over 7 bases. V shed 0 bases, J shed 5 bases, and the junction held 5 bases outside the gene matches. The CDR3 sequence is 15 residues long. Germline assignment: CDR1 SGHRS and CDR2 YFSETQ.

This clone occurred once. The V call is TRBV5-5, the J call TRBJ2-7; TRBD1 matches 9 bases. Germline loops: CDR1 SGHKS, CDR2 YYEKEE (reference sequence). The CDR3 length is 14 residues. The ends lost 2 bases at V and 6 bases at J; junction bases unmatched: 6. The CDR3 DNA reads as TGTGCCAGCAGCTTCCCGGGACAGGGATTCGAGCAGTACTTC. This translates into CASSFPGQGFEQYF.

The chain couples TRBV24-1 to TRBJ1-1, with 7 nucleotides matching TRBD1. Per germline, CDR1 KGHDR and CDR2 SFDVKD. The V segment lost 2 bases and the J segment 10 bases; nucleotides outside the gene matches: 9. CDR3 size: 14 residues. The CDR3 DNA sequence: TGTGCCACCAGTGATTCACGACAGGGCCAGTCAGCTTTCTTT. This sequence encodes CATSDSRQGQSAFF.

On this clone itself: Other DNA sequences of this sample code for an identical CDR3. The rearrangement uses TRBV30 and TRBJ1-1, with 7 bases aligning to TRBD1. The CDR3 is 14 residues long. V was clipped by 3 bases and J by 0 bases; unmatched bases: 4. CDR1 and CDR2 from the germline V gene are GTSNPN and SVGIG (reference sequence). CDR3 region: CAWRKGQLNTEAFF. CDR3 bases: TGTGCCTGGAGGAAGGGACAGTTGAACACTGAAGCTTTCTTT.

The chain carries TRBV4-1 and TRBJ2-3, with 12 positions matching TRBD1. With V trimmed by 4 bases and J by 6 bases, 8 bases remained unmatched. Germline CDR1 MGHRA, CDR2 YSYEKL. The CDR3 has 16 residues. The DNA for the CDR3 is TGCGCCAGCAGCCGATGGGACAGGGGGCGCATGGATACGCAGTATTTT. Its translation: CASSRWDRGRMDTQYF.

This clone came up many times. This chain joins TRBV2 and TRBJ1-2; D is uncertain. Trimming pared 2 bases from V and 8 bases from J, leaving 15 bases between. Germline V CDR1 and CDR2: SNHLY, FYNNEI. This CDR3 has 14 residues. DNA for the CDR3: TGTGCCAGCAGTGAAATTGGCAGGCCCGACGGCTACACCTTC. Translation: CASSEIGRPDGYTF. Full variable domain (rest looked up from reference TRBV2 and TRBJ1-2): EPEVTQTPSHQVTQMGQEVILRCVPISNHLYFYWYRQILGQKVEFLVSFYNNEISEKSEIFDDQFSVERPDGSNFTLKIRSTKLEDSAMYFCASSEIGRPDGYTFGSGTRLTVV.

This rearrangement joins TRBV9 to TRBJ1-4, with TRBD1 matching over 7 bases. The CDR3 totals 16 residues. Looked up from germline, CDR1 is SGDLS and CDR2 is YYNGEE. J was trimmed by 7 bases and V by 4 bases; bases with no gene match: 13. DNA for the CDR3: TGTGCCAGCAGCACCCGTCGACAGGGAAAGTTTGAAAAACTGTTTTTT. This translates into CASSTRRQGKFEKLFF.

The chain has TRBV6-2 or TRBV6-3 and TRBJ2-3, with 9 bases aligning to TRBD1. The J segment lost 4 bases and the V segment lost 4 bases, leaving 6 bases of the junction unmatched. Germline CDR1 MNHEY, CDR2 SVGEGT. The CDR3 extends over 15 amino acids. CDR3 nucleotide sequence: TGTGCCAGCAGTTCCGGGACAGGGCGGTCAGATACGCAGTATTTT. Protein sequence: CASSSGTGRSDTQYF.

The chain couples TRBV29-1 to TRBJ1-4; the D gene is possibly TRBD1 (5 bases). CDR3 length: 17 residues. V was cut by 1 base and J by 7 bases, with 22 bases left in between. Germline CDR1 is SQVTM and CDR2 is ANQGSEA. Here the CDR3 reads CSVEADTRGTVGEKLFF. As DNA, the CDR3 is TGCAGCGTTGAAGCAGATACCCGGGGGACTGTAGGTGAAAAACTGTTTTTT. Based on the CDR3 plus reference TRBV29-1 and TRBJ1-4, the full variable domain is SAVISQKPSRDICQRGTSLTIQCQVDSQVTMMFWYRQQPGQSLTLIATANQGSEATYESGFVIDKFPISRPNLTFSTLTVSNMSPEDSSIYLCSVEADTRGTVGEKLFFGSGTQLSVL.

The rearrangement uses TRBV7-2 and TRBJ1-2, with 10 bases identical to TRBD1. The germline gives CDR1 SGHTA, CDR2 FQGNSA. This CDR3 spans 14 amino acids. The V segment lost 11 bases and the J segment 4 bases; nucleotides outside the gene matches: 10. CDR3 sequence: CASSSGQGIYGYTF. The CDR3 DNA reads TGTGCCTCGTCGTCGGGACAGGGGATCTATGGCTACACCTTC.

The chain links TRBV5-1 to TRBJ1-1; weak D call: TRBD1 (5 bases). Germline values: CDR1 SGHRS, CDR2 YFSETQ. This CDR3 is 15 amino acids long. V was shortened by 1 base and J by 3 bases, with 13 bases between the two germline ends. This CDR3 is CASSLTGDGDTEAFF. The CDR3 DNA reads TGCGCCAGCAGCTTGACGGGGGATGGTGACACTGAAGCTTTCTTT.

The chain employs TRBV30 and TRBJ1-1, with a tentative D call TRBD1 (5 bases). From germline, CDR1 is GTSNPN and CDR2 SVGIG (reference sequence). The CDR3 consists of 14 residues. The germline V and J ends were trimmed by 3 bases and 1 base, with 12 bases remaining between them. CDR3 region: CAWRKQVWNTEAFF. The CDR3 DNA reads TGTGCCTGGAGGAAACAGGTGTGGAACACTGAAGCTTTCTTT.

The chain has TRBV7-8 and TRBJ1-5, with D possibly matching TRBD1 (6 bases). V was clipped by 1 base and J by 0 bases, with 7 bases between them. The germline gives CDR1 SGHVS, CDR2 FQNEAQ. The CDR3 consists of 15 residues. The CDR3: CASSLVGGSNQPQHF. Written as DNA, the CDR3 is TGTGCCAGCAGCTTAGTAGGGGGTAGCAATCAGCCCCAGCATTTT.